The 9 T cell receptor beta chains in this list originate from one sample, sequenced in a study of identifying expanded T cells in peripheral blood. Profiled with immunoSEQ multiplex PCR; TCRdb holds only in-frame clones, not every one. The data contain 60,000 to 65,000 clones, under 85% of them singletons. The sample consisted of blood. The receptors were sampled from a person aged 18-69 years in good health.

The rearrangement uses TRBV28 and TRBJ2-1; D is possibly TRBD1 (6 bases). Germline CDR1 MDHEN, CDR2 SYDVKM. CDR3 length: 15 residues. V lost 3 bases, J lost 1 base, and 10 bases lay in between. The CDR3 region is CASSFWGQSYNEQFF. The CDR3 bases are TGTGCCAGCAGTTTCTGGGGGCAATCCTACAATGAGCAGTTCTTC.

The chain employs TRBV12-5 and TRBJ1-1; D remains unclear. V was clipped by 5 bases and J by 5 bases, with 6 bases between them. Per germline, CDR1 LGHNT and CDR2 FRNRAP. The CDR3 length is 11 residues. Written as DNA, the CDR3 is TGTGCTAGTGGTGTGGGGACTGAAGCTTTCTTT. As protein: CASGVGTEAFF. The full variable domain, in which reference TRBV12-5 and TRBJ1-1 provide the parts outside the CDR3, is DARVTQTPRHKVTEMGQEVTMRCQPILGHNTVFWYRQTMMQGLELLAYFRNRAPLDDSGMPKDRFSAEMPDATLATLKIQPSEPRDSAVYFCASGVGTEAFFGQGTRLTVV.

The rearrangement joins TRBV10-1 to TRBJ2-2; TRBD1 is a possible D gene (5 bases). The CDR3 consists of 14 residues. Trimming removed 6 bases at V and 3 bases at J, with 11 bases between. The germline V gene encodes CDR1 WNHNN and CDR2 SYGVQD (reference sequence). This CDR3 reads CASSHTGDTGELFF. In nucleotides, the CDR3 is TGCGCCAGCAGCCACACAGGAGACACCGGGGAGCTGTTTTTT.

This chain joins TRBV7-9 and TRBJ2-5, with D unclear. There are 14 residues in the CDR3. The germline gives CDR1 SEHNR, CDR2 FQNEAQ (reference sequence). V was pared by 2 bases and J by 1 base, with 8 bases between. The CDR3: CASSLSGVQETQYF. CDR3 DNA sequence: TGTGCCAGCAGCTTATCAGGAGTCCAAGAGACCCAGTACTTC.

The chain has TRBV28 and TRBJ2-3; possibly TRBD1 or TRBD2 for D (6 bases each). CDR1 MDHEN and CDR2 SYDVKM come from the germline V gene. The CDR3 has 16 residues. Trimming removed 5 bases from V and 3 bases from J, with 18 bases in between. CDR3 in DNA: TGTGCCAGCAGTCTACCCCCGGGGGCGGGTACAGATACGCAGTATTTT. This encodes CASSLPPGAGTDTQYF.

The chain links TRBV11-2 to TRBJ1-1, with D possibly TRBD1 on 5 matching bases. Trimming took off 2 bases at V and 1 base at J, with 14 bases between the two ends. The CDR3 extends over 16 amino acids. Germline V CDR1 and CDR2: SGHAT, FQNNGV. The CDR3 is CASSLIQGWRNTEAFF. For the CDR3, the DNA is TGTGCCAGCAGCTTAATCCAGGGCTGGAGGAACACTGAAGCTTTCTTT.

V and J are TRBV9 and TRBJ2-3; 14 nucleotides line up with TRBD2. This CDR3 is 17 amino acids long. Germline values: CDR1 SGDLS, CDR2 YYNGEE. After removal of 5 bases from V and 6 bases from J, the junction contained 11 bases not matched to a gene. DNA of the CDR3: TGTGCCAGCAGTCCGAGACTAGCGGGGGGGCAAGGGGATACGCAGTATTTT. This codes for CASSPRLAGGQGDTQYF.

V is TRBV6-1 and J is TRBJ1-5, with a weak D call TRBD1 (6 bases). The germline V gene has CDR1 MNHNS and CDR2 SASEGT. Trimming took off 4 bases at V and 7 bases at J, with 26 bases between the two ends. This CDR3 is built from 18 residues. The CDR3 bases are TGTGCCAGCAGTGTTAACACAGCCGTTAGGGGGGCAGGCCAGCCCCAGCATTTT. This codes for CASSVNTAVRGAGQPQHF.

The V call is TRBV15, the J call TRBJ2-2; D might be TRBD2 (5 bases). The CDR3 runs 15 residues. V dropped 2 bases and J dropped 6 bases, with 13 bases sitting between them. Germline lookup yields CDR1 LNHNV and CDR2 YYDKDF (reference sequence). This chain's CDR3 is CATSRSLAGSGELFF. The CDR3 DNA sequence: TGTGCCACCAGCAGAAGCCTAGCTGGGTCCGGGGAGCTGTTTTTT.